The entry that follows covers one T cell receptor beta chain sequence. The target of this receptor is not known. Per-base quality was not reported, and no clone a single base away is much larger than it. These data originate in a study of Tregs in tolerant kidney transplant recipients (dated by TCRdb to about 2019). As for the study more broadly: The study used TCRbeta sequencing to identify donor-specific regulatory T cells before combined kidney and bone marrow transplantation, then tracked those cells after transplant. In a few healthy controls, several methods of expanding Tregs specific for an allogeneic donor were compared by TCRbeta repertoire sequencing. Overall study results and their limits: Because the study included only a small number of patients, the results must be confirmed in larger populations and under other immunosuppression protocols. Expanding Tregs with activated donor B cells appeared to identify the most biologically relevant and donor-specific TCRbeta repertoire. Biological reproducibility was not directly addressed, though technical replication error appeared minimal.

Genomic DNA was extracted from sorted cells with the QIAGEN DNeasy Blood and Tissue Kit for TCRbeta CDR3 sequencing. High-throughput TCRbeta CDR3 sequencing was carried out commercially through immunoSEQ, with PCR amplification with bias correction and internal controls included. The published analysis was carried out like this. Unique productive TCRbeta sequences were defined by CDR3 nucleotide sequence where primers matched, otherwise by CDR3 amino acid sequence with Vbeta and Jbeta genes. To correct sorting error, sequences shared between sorted populations at a frequency ratio of 2:1 or less were removed; the rest were assigned to the higher population. Sequences were defined as donor-reactive when expanded at least 5-fold in CFSE-low cells versus unstimulated cells and present at a frequency of at least 0.01% in CFSE-low cells. Repertoire divergence was quantified by Jensen-Shannon divergence using the top 100 TCRbeta sequences ranked by frequency. For any sample with multiple sequencing runs, sorting error was corrected in each run separately before the runs were pooled. Here the immuneACCESS table is served through TCRdb, limited to in-frame sequences with V and J called. Missing clones are a known gap in these copies; in checked studies unresolved V genes cover under half, and the rest lacks a known reason. From that table come the V and J calls and clone size; the DNA was used to work out D and trimming. This sample comprises around 120,000 clones, about 91% of them detected only once. The ten top clones hold approximately 0.54% of the sample.

Measured from the cysteine to the phenylalanine, the CDR3 is 15 residues long. Left in the record is the CDR3 DNA by itself, 45 bases read in frame from the first base. V is clipped by 2 bases and J by 3 bases, and the sequence between their germline boundaries is 12 bases long. The germline V gene supplies CDR1 SGHTS and CDR2 YDEGEE. Unstimulated Tregs (CD4+CD25+CD127-), CD4+ non-Tregs (CD4+CD25-), CD4 and CD8 cells were FACS-sorted from thawed PBMCs. Healthy control blood was obtained either as purchased buffy coats or from healthy volunteers. Healthy control blood was separated into PBMCs by Ficoll density gradient and cryopreserved, and patient PBMCs were collected both before and after transplant.

This TCR came from a human donor in good health. The receptor chain draws on TRBV5-8 and TRBJ1-5; a tentative D match to TRBD1 spans 6 bases. The sequenced sample consisted of CD4+ T cells from blood. The base sequence is TGTGCCAGCAGCTTAGGGGGACAACTCAATCAGCCCCAGCATTTT. Translated, this is CASSLGGQLNQPQHF. The full variable domain, with segments outside the CDR3 supplied by the reference TRBV5-8 and TRBJ1-5 proteins, appears as EAGVTQSPTHLIKTRGQQATLRCSPISGHTSVYWYQQALGLGLQFLLWYDEGEERNRGNFPPRFSGRQFPNYSSELNVNALELEDSALYLCASSLGGQLNQPQHFGDGTRLSIL.